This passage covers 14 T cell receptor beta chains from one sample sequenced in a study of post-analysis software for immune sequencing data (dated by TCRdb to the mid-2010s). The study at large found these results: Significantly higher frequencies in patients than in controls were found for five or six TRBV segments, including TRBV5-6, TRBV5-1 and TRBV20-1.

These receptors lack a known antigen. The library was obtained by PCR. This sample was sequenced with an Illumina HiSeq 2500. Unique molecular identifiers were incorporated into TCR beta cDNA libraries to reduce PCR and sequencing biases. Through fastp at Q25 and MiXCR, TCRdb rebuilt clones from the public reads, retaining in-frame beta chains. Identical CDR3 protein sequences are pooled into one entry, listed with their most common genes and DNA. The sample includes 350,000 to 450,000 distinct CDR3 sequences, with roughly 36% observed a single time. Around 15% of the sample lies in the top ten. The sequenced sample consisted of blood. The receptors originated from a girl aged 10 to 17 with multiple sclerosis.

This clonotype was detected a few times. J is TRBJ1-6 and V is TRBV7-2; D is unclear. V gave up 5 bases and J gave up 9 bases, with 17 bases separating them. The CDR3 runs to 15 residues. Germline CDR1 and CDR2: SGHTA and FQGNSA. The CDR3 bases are TGTGCCAGCAGCGGATCCGGCCCCGGGAGTTCACCCCTCCACTTT. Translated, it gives CASSGSGPGSSPLHF.

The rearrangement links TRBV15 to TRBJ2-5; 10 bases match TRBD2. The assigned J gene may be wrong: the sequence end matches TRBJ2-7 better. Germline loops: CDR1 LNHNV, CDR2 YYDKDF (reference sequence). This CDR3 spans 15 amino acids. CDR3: CATSRAAGGLDEQYF. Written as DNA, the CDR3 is TGTGCCACCAGCAGAGCAGCGGGGGGGCTCGACGAGCAGTACTTC.

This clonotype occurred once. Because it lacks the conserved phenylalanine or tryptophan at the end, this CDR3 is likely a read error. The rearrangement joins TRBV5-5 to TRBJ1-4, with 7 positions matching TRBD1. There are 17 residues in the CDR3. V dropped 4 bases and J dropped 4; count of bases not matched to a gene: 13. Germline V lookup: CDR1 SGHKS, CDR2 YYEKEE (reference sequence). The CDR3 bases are TGTGCCAGCAGCCCCCAGTGGCGACAGGGCTTTAATGAAAAACTGTTTGTT. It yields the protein CASSPQWRQGFNEKLFV.

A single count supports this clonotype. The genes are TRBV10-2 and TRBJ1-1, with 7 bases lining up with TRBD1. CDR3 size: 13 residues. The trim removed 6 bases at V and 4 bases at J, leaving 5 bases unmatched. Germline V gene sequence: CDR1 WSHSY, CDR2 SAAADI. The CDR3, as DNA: TGCGCCAGCAGGTACAGGGGCGGCACTGAAGCTTTCTTT. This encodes CASRYRGGTEAFF.

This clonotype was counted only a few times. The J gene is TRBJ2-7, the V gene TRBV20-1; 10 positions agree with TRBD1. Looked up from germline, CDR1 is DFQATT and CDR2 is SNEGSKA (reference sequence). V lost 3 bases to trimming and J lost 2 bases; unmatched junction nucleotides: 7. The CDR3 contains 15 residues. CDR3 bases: TGCAGTGCTAGTCTTTCCGGGACAGGGGCCTACGAGCAGTACTTC. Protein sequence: CSASLSGTGAYEQYF.

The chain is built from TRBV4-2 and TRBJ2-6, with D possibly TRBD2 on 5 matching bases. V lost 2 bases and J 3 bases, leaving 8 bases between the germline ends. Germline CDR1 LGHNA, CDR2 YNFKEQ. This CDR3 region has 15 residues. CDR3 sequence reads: CASSQTGSGANVLTF. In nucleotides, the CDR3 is TGTGCCAGCAGCCAAACGGGGAGTGGGGCCAACGTCCTGACTTTC.

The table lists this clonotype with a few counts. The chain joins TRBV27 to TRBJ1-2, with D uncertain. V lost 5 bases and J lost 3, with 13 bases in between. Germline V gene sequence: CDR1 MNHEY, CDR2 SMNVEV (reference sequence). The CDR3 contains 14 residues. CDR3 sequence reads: CASSVSPGDYGYTF. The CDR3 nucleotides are TGTGCCAGCAGTGTGTCCCCTGGAGACTATGGCTACACCTTC.

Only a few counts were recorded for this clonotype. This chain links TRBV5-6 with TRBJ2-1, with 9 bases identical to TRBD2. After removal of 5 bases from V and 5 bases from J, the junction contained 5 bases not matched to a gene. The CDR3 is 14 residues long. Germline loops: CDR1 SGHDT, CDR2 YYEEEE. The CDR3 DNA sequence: TGTGCCAGCAGTCTAGCGGGAACAAACAATGAGCAGTTCTTC. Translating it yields CASSLAGTNNEQFF.

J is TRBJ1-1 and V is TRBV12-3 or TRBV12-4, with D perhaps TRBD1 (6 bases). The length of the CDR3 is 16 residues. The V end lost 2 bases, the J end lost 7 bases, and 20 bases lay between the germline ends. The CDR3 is CASSLSGGGRTIEAFF. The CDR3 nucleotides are TGTGCCAGCAGTTTATCGGGAGGGGGGCGTACGATTGAAGCTTTCTTT.

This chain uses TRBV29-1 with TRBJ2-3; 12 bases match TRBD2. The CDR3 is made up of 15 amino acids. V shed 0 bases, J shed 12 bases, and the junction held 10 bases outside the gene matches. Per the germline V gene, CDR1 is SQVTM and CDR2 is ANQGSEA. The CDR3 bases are TGCAGCGTTGAAGATCGGAGACTAGCGGGGGCCCATCAGTATTTT. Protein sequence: CSVEDRRLAGAHQYF.

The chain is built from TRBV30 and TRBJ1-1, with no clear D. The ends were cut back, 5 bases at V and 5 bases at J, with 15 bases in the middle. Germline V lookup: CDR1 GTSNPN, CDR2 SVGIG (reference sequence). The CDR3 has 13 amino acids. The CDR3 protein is CAWDFVGKTEAFF. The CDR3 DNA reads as TGTGCCTGGGACTTTGTGGGTAAAACTGAAGCTTTCTTT.

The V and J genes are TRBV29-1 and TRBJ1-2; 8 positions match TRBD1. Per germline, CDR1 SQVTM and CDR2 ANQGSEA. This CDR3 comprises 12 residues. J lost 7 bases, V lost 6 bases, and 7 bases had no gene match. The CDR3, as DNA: TGCAGCGTGGTCACAGGGGGTAGTGGCTACACCTTC. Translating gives CSVVTGGSGYTF.

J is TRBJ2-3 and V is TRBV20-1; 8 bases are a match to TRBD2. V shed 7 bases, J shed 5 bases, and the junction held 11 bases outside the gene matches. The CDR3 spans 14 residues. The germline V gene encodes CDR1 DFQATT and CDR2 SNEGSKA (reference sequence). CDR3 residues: CSGGPGGAGDTQYF. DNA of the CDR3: TGCAGTGGGGGCCCCGGGGGGGCGGGAGATACGCAGTATTTT.

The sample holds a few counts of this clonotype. This chain's CDR3 is CASSLSRAGDTDTQYF. CDR3 in DNA: TGTGCCAGCAGCTTAAGTCGGGCAGGGGACACAGATACGCAGTATTTT. The V and J genes are TRBV7-9 and TRBJ2-3, with a tentative D call TRBD1 (6 bases). Germline assignment: CDR1 SEHNR and CDR2 FQNEAQ (reference sequence). The CDR3 is made up of 16 amino acids. Deletions cut 2 bases from V and 2 bases from J, with 14 bases between.